Sequencing of this T cell receptor (beta chain) was carried out in a study of neurological immune-mediated disorders. Time point indicated: longitudinal time-point 1 (baseline). TCRdb re-called the 5' RACE reads with MiXCR, one entry per CDR3 protein. The sample records tens of thousands of distinct CDR3 sequences, 10% being singletons. This clonotype was seen repeatedly, ten times or more. This receptor was taken from a man aged 30 to 45 in good health. What was sequenced was PBMCs.

The CDR3 loop reads CASSLINTEAFF. CDR3 nucleotide sequence: TGTGCCAGCAGCTTGATCAACACTGAAGCTTTCTTT. The V gene is TRBV7-9, the J gene TRBJ1-1, with D hard to call. Germline lookup yields CDR1 SEHNR and CDR2 FQNEAQ (reference sequence). The CDR3 contains 12 residues. V gave up 3 bases and J gave up 2 bases, with 4 bases separating them.